A selection of T cell receptor beta chains follows, all from one sample in a study of blood T cell repertoires in COVID-19. Data came from immunoSEQ multiplex PCR; TCRdb stores just in-frame clones and leaves some out. The sample holds approximately 330,000 clones, approximately 86% seen once. What was sequenced was PBMCs or T cells enriched from blood (not recorded which). The source is a woman aged 40-49 years with acute COVID-19. The CDR3 runs from the conserved cysteine through the conserved F or W. The D gene is left open where the match is weak. Clone sizes are given selectively: once, few, many, or a class where the clone is expanded.

>TRBJ2-1|-|TRBD1|16|TRBV5-4
CASSLGTGTRFNEQFF
TGTGCCAGCAGCTTGGGGACAGGGACCCGCTTCAATGAGCAGTTCTTC
>TRBJ2-6|-|-|17|TRBV27
CASSFVSGASGANVLTF
TGTGCCAGCAGTTTCGTCTCTGGGGCCTCTGGGGCCAACGTCCTGACTTTC
>TRBJ2-2|-|-|14|TRBV9
CASSVGQSTGELFF
TGTGCCAGCAGCGTAGGACAGTCCACCGGGGAGCTGTTTTTT
>TRBJ2-6|-|-|13|TRBV29-1
CSGRVSGANVLTF
TGCAGCGGACGGGTCTCTGGGGCCAACGTCCTGACTTTC
>TRBJ1-4|-|TRBD1|19|TRBV7-9
CASIRFGTGGQRANEKLFF
TGTGCCAGCATTCGCTTCGGGACAGGTGGACAAAGGGCTAATGAAAAACTGTTTTTT
>TRBJ1-3|-|TRBD1|18|TRBV19
CASRRAAGGLSSGNTIYF
TGTGCCAGTAGAAGGGCGGCAGGGGGACTTAGCTCTGGAAACACCATATATTTT
>TRBJ1-5|-|-|15|TRBV19
CATANRDSSNQPQHF
TGTGCCACGGCCAACAGGGATAGTAGCAATCAGCCCCAGCATTTT
>TRBJ1-1|-|-|18|TRBV11-2
CASSLDSPSKSLNTEAFF
TGTGCCAGCAGCTTAGATAGTCCGAGCAAGTCATTAAACACTGAAGCTTTCTTT
>TRBJ1-1|once|-|17|TRBV7-6
CASSLGTHTGQNTEAFF
TGTGCCAGCAGCTTAGGGACTCATACAGGGCAGAACACTGAAGCTTTCTTT
>TRBJ1-2|-|-|16|TRBV7-5
CARSLAAQGVNYGYTF
TGTGCCAGAAGCTTAGCGGCGCAGGGCGTGAACTATGGCTACACCTTC
>TRBJ1-5|-|-|14|TRBV5-5
CASSLAWRDQPQHF
TGTGCCAGCAGCTTGGCGTGGCGGGATCAGCCCCAGCATTTT
>TRBJ1-6|many|TRBD1|16|TRBV7-3
CASSWTGGPNNSPLHF
TGTGCCAGCAGCTGGACAGGGGGACCAAATAATTCACCCCTCCACTTT
>TRBJ1-2|few|-|15|TRBV4-3
CASSQEAAGFYGYTF
TGCGCCAGCAGCCAAGAGGCGGCAGGGTTCTATGGCTACACCTTC
>TRBJ1-1|-|TRBD1|17|TRBV19
CASSMTGTGVMNTEAFF
TGTGCCAGTAGTATGACCGGGACAGGGGTAATGAACACTGAAGCTTTCTTT
>TRBJ1-2|-|-|12|TRBV9
CASSLQGYGYTF
TGTGCCAGCAGCCTACAGGGTTATGGCTACACCTTC
>TRBJ2-7|-|-|16|TRBV4-2
CASSQEYGGVLYEQYF
TGTGCCAGCAGCCAAGAGTACGGCGGAGTTCTCTACGAGCAGTACTTC
>TRBJ1-3|-|-|17|TRBV9
CASSPDRTANSGNTIYF
TGTGCCAGCAGCCCAGACCGGACAGCCAACTCTGGAAACACCATATATTTT